This T cell receptor beta chain was found in a study of T cell repertoires in cytomegalovirus infection. Overall study: Used in the study were CMV epitopes, some recently identified and HLA-C-restricted, others well-studied and HLA-B-restricted. CMV infection together with matching HLA type was indicated by public TCR beta signatures. Broader study findings: Cumulative public TCR beta family frequency identified carriers of CMV plus the relevant HLA. Predominance within the ex vivo response was attributable to HLA-C-restricted CMV-specific TCR beta clonotypes.

This clonotype showed up just a few times. Its antigen is as yet unknown. TCRdb reprocessed the reads via MiXCR and lists one record per CDR3 protein. This table has 250,000 to 300,000 distinct CDR3 sequences, around 20% appearing once. The V end lost 3 bases, the J end lost 0 bases, and 12 bases lay between the germline ends. The CDR3 has 16 residues. Material: cultured PBMCs, obtained from culture after CMV antigen stimulation. This sequence joins TRBV12-3 or TRBV12-4 and TRBJ1-5; D is unresolved. This TCR came from a human donor in good health (CMV status not recorded). Some clones in this sample may be carry-over from other donors' samples. The CDR3: CASSFSVRISNQPQHF. In DNA form, the CDR3 reads TGTGCCAGCAGTTTCTCGGTCCGGATTAGCAATCAGCCCCAGCATTTT.